These T cell receptor beta chains were read from a single sample in a study of T cells in Graves' hyperthyroidism and ophthalmopathy. Using its own MiXCR run on the multiplex PCR reads, TCRdb lists one record per CDR3 protein. The sample yields over 700,000 distinct CDR3 sequences, 35% to 45% seen once. Sequenced input: blood. The receptors were sampled from a man between 18 and 35 years old with Graves' hyperthyroidism. Each CDR3 is given with its conserved first and last residue. Each record gives: V gene, D gene, clone size, J gene, CDR3 DNA, CDR3 protein. D genes are given only for firm matches. Expanded clones get a size class; other rows say once, few or many, or leave the size out.

>TRBV20-1|-|many|TRBJ2-5
TGCAGTGCTAGAGGGTTAGAGACCCAGTACTTC
CSARGLETQYF
>TRBV10-2|-|many|TRBJ2-2
TGCGCCAGCCGCGAGGGACTGCTTTTCGGGGAGCTGTTTTTT
CASREGLLFGELFF
>TRBV10-3|TRBD2|-|TRBJ2-2
TGTGCCATCAGTCCGACTAGCGGGACGACCACCGGGGAGCTGTTTTTT
CAISPTSGTTTGELFF
>TRBV7-2|-|few|TRBJ2-2
TGTGCCAGCAGTTGGGGTCTCTCGGGCACCGGGGAGCTGTTTTTT
CASSWGLSGTGELFF
>TRBV5-1|-|-|TRBJ1-1
TGCGCCAGCAGCCCGTACACGGGAGGGGACACTGAAGCTTTCTTT
CASSPYTGGDTEAFF
>TRBV6-1|-|-|TRBJ2-6
TGTGCCAGCAGTGAAGCGGTACGGGAGGCCAACGTCCTGACTTTC
CASSEAVREANVLTF
>TRBV10-3|-|-|TRBJ1-5
TGTGCCACCGGGACGACGTCGGACCAGCCCCAGCATTTT
CATGTTSDQPQHF
>TRBV7-6|-|many|TRBJ2-7
TGTGCCAGCAGCCTGACAGGATTATCCTACGAGCAGTACTTC
CASSLTGLSYEQYF
>TRBV7-9|TRBD1|-|TRBJ1-2
TGTGCCAGCAGCGGGACAGGGGGCTTCGGGTCCGGCTACACCTTC
CASSGTGGFGSGYTF
>TRBV9|-|many|TRBJ2-7
TGTGCCAGCAGCGTACACGGGAATGGCGACGAGCAGTACTTC
CASSVHGNGDEQYF
>TRBV12-3/TRBV12-4|-|many|TRBJ2-7
TGTGCCAGCAGTTTTGCTCTCTACGAGCAGTACTTC
CASSFALYEQYF